These T cell receptor beta chains were read from a single sample in a study of T cell responses to AZD1222 COVID-19 vaccine. Some clones are missing from TCRdb's copy, which holds only in-frame ones; the method was immunoSEQ multiplex PCR. The repertoire has 99,000 or so clones, around nine tenths of them found once; the top ten carry 2% to 3%. The material sequenced was peripheral blood, taken on day 0 of AZD1222 vaccination. The receptors were gathered from an adult in good health. The CDR3 runs from the conserved cysteine through the conserved F or W. Each record gives: V gene, D gene, J gene, clone size, CDR3 DNA, CDR3 protein. The D gene is left open where the match is weak. Some rows have no size entry. The others give once, few or many, or a class for an expanded clone.

TRBV5-1	TRBD1	TRBJ2-1	-	TGCGCCAGCAACCGACAGGGGGCGGACAATGAGCAGTTCTTC	CASNRQGADNEQFF
TRBV6-1	-	TRBJ2-5	-	TGTGCCAGCAGTGAATTTTTTACAGGGCGGGAGACCCAGTACTTC	CASSEFFTGRETQYF
TRBV2	-	TRBJ1-5	few	TGTGCCAGCATAGCCGGCGCCAATCAGCCCCAGCATTTT	CASIAGANQPQHF
TRBV28	TRBD1	TRBJ2-7	-	TGTGCCAGCAGCCCCGGGACAGGGTTCTACGAGCAGTACTTC	CASSPGTGFYEQYF
TRBV3-1/TRBV3-2	-	TRBJ2-5	-	TGTGCCAGCAGCCAACTCGGAGGGTGGCGAGAGACCCAGTACTTC	CASSQLGGWRETQYF
TRBV10-3	-	TRBJ1-6	-	TGTGCCATCAGTGAGGTTACAGGTGAAGCCTCACCCCTCCACTTT	CAISEVTGEASPLHF
TRBV5-4	TRBD2	TRBJ2-4	-	TGTGCCAGCAGCTTGTACACTAGCGGGGGACTAGCCAAAAACATTCAGTACTTC	CASSLYTSGGLAKNIQYF
TRBV13	-	TRBJ2-3	-	TGTGCCAGTGGGGCAGGTAGCACAGATACGCAGTATTTT	CASGAGSTDTQYF
TRBV6-6	-	TRBJ1-6	-	TGTGCCAGCAGCTTTACGGTCCGGGATAGCCCCCTCCACTTT	CASSFTVRDSPLHF
TRBV7-9	-	TRBJ2-7	-	TGTGCCAGCAGCCCTCAGTTAGGTTCGGGAGAGCAGTACTTC	CASSPQLGSGEQYF
TRBV12-3/TRBV12-4	-	TRBJ1-1	-	TGTGCCAGCAGTTTAGGGGGCCTCACTGAAGCTTTCTTT	CASSLGGLTEAFF
TRBV4-1	-	TRBJ2-3	-	TGCGCCAGCAGCCAAGATCGGCTGGCTAACGCGCAGTATTTT	CASSQDRLANAQYF
TRBV6-5	TRBD1	TRBJ1-2	-	TGTGCCACCGGACAGGGGGGCTATGGCTACACCTTC	CATGQGGYGYTF
TRBV5-1	TRBD1	TRBJ1-1	-	TGCGCCAGCACCAAATCGACAGGGTTCGGCACTGAAGCTTTCTTT	CASTKSTGFGTEAFF
TRBV28	TRBD1	TRBJ1-2	-	TGTGCCAGCAGAGAAACCGGGACAGACTATGGCTACACCTTC	CASRETGTDYGYTF
TRBV18	TRBD1	TRBJ1-6	-	TGTGCCAGCTCACCGGGTGAAACAGGGGGTTCACCCCTCCACTTT	CASSPGETGGSPLHF
TRBV5-1	-	TRBJ2-3	-	TGCGCCAGTGGGGCAGGTCTACAAATTAGCACAGATACGCAGTATTTT	CASGAGLQISTDTQYF
TRBV9	-	TRBJ2-3	-	TGTGCCAGCAGCGGGATATTATCGACAGATACGCAGTATTTT	CASSGILSTDTQYF
TRBV5-1	-	TRBJ1-2	-	TGCGCCAGCAGCTTGGACGGGAGCCGGGGCTACACCTTC	CASSLDGSRGYTF
TRBV12-3/TRBV12-4	-	TRBJ2-1	-	TGTGCCAGCAGTACCCTTGGGGGGATGGAGCAGTTCTTC	CASSTLGGMEQFF
TRBV7-9	TRBD1	TRBJ2-5	-	TGTGCCAGCAGTCGTGACAGGGCTCAAGAGACCCAGTACTTC	CASSRDRAQETQYF
TRBV6-4	-	TRBJ2-3	few	TGTGCCAGCAGTGACTCCCATAACGCGCAGTATTTT	CASSDSHNAQYF
TRBV2	-	TRBJ1-6	-	TGTGCCAGCAGTGAATCGGGGGGTGAAAATTCACCCCTCCACTTT	CASSESGGENSPLHF
TRBV4-2	-	TRBJ1-1	-	TGTGCCAGCAGCCAAGATCCGGGCCTTCACCGGACTGAAGCTTTCTTT	CASSQDPGLHRTEAFF
TRBV20-1	-	TRBJ1-2	-	TGCAGTGCTAGTGGCAGGGAATTTGATGGCTACACCTTC	CSASGREFDGYTF
TRBV10-2	-	TRBJ1-2	-	TGCGCCAGCAGTGAGAACAGTAACTATGGCTACACCTTC	CASSENSNYGYTF
TRBV30	-	TRBJ2-3	-	TGTGCCTGGAGTGTATACCGACTAAGCACAGATACGCAGTATTTT	CAWSVYRLSTDTQYF
TRBV7-8	-	TRBJ1-2	-	TGTGCCAGCAGCTTATACGGGGGCTGGGGTGATGGCTACACCTTC	CASSLYGGWGDGYTF
TRBV7-2	-	TRBJ2-7	-	TGTGCCAGCAGCTCAACGGGAAGCCCTGGGGGTGAGCAGTACTTC	CASSSTGSPGGEQYF
TRBV18	-	TRBJ2-1	-	TGTGCCAGCCGGAGGACGGACAGAGAGCAGTTCTTC	CASRRTDREQFF
TRBV9	-	TRBJ2-1	-	TGTGCCAGCAGCGTAGCTATGACTGGAGACAATGAGCAGTTCTTC	CASSVAMTGDNEQFF
TRBV7-3	-	TRBJ1-1	-	TGTGCCAGCAGCTTACAACCGAACACTGAAGCTTTCTTT	CASSLQPNTEAFF
TRBV29-1	-	TRBJ2-2	-	TGCAGCGTCCTGGGGACCGGGGAGCTGTTTTTT	CSVLGTGELFF
TRBV11-2	-	TRBJ1-1	-	TGTGCCAGCAGCTTATGGGTTCCTGAAGCTTTCTTT	CASSLWVPEAFF
TRBV28	-	TRBJ2-1	-	TGTGCCAGCAGTTTTGGACAGCACAATGAGCAGTTCTTC	CASSFGQHNEQFF
TRBV3-1/TRBV3-2	-	TRBJ2-3	-	TGTGCCAGCAGCCGAAATGGGATTAGCACAGATACGCAGTATTTT	CASSRNGISTDTQYF
TRBV9	TRBD1	TRBJ1-2	-	TGTGCCAGCAGCGTAGCTCAGGGGGCTGCCTATGGCTACACCTTC	CASSVAQGAAYGYTF
TRBV7-2	TRBD1	TRBJ1-3	-	TGTGCCCGCGGGACAGCTTCTGGAAACACCATATATTTT	CARGTASGNTIYF
TRBV11-2	-	TRBJ1-1	once	TGTGCCAGCAGCTTAGATCTAATGGCTGAAGCTTTCTTT	CASSLDLMAEAFF
TRBV2	-	TRBJ1-5	-	TGTGCCAGCAGTGAACAGCCGAAAGCCCAGCATTTT	CASSEQPKAQHF
TRBV27	-	TRBJ1-1	-	TGTGCCAGCAGTTTAGAAGCGCAGGACACTGAAGCTTTCTTT	CASSLEAQDTEAFF
TRBV28	-	TRBJ2-2	-	TGTGCCAGCAGCAGGTGGATCAGCGGGGAGCTGTTTTTT	CASSRWISGELFF
TRBV5-5	-	TRBJ1-6	-	TGTGCCAGCAGCTTTGAACAATATAATTCACCCCTCCACTTT	CASSFEQYNSPLHF
TRBV7-9	-	TRBJ1-5	once	TGTGCCAGCAGCTTATCAAGGGGTAATCAGCCCCAGCATTTT	CASSLSRGNQPQHF
TRBV5-4	TRBD2	TRBJ2-3	-	TGTGCCAGCAGCTTCTCTAGCGGGGGCCCTAGGAGCACAGATACGCAGTATTTT	CASSFSSGGPRSTDTQYF
TRBV28	-	TRBJ1-5	-	TGTGCCAGCAGTCCTACAGGAAATAGCAATCAGCCCCAGCATTTT	CASSPTGNSNQPQHF
TRBV11-3	TRBD1	TRBJ1-4	-	TGTGCCAGCAGCTCGGGACAGGGATTGGAAAAACTGTTTTTT	CASSSGQGLEKLFF
TRBV28	-	TRBJ2-3	-	TGTGCCAGCAATTCGCGGACCCACACAGATACGCAGTATTTT	CASNSRTHTDTQYF